This record looks at one T cell receptor (beta chain) sequence and its context. This clonotype was seen only a few times. Its antigen specificity is not known. The input lacks base qualities; no much larger clone sits a single base away. These data originate in a study of CD8 T cells in ankylosing spondylitis (dated by TCRdb to the late 2010s). About the full investigation: To find TCR variants linked to disease, the study profiled T cell receptor beta repertoires in ankylosing spondylitis patients and healthy donors. Samples of peripheral blood were taken, and for ankylosing spondylitis patients, synovial fluid was collected as well. The full study cohort comprised about 23 ankylosing spondylitis patients and some 100 healthy donors. Beyond this particular receptor, the publication reports: Some of the motif variants had been reported before in the synovial fluid and blood of reactive arthritis patients, a finding that suggests common disease-initiation mechanisms. According to the report, matched synovial fluid samples from ankylosing spondylitis patients were significantly enriched for the disease-linked clones. The disease-linked clones showed a CD8+ phenotype and occurred at relatively low frequencies in peripheral blood. A TCR beta motif of about 8 highly homologous amino acid variants appeared characteristic of blood from ankylosing spondylitis patients.

V loses 7 bases of germline sequence and J loses 3 bases, and the interval between the two ends is 19 bases. For CDR1 and CDR2, the germline V gene lists SGHTA and FQGNSA. From its cysteine to its phenylalanine, the CDR3 spans 15 amino acids. Only CDR3 DNA remains: 45 bases, in frame from the first base. Sequencing was performed on an Illumina HiSeq 2500. Quantitative 5'-RACE with molecular barcodes was the method used to prepare the TCR beta libraries. The published analysis was carried out like this. A new computational method, built on a probabilistic model of VDJ rearrangement, was used to identify disease-linked TCR variants. The public reads were run again by TCRdb, first through fastp at Q25 and then through MiXCR, and only productive beta chains were kept. All rows with the same CDR3 protein become a single entry with the most common DNA and genes. For this entry, the V and J calls and clone size follow TCRdb and not the study's own pipeline. Across this sample there are around 480,000 distinct CDR3 sequences, with 15% to 20% seen only once. The ten largest clones represent 1% of the sample.

This TCR came from a male donor with ankylosing spondylitis. This chain joins TRBV7-2 to TRBJ2-7; the D gene remains uncertain. Sample: blood, either unsorted or a sorted T cell fraction (not recorded which). The DNA reads TGTGCCAGCACGCCGGACCCGCATTCGCGCTACGAGCAGTACTTC. This codes for CASTPDPHSRYEQYF.